These 23 T cell receptor beta chains originate from one sample sequenced in a study of cytotoxic CD8 clonotypes in ibrutinib-treated CLL. Produced via immunoSEQ multiplex PCR; TCRdb's table is partial and in-frame only. Seen here are roughly 76,000 clones, approximately 80% observed once, and the top ten hold 7.5% to 9.5%. The sample in question was PBMCs, obtained at disease progression, from a patient treated with ibrutinib. The receptors stem from a human donor with chronic lymphocytic leukemia.

The chain couples TRBV5-3 to TRBJ2-6, with 11 positions matching TRBD1. TRBV5-3 is recorded as an ORF, its role being uncertain. V lost 5 bases, J lost 1 base, and 11 bases stayed unmatched. CDR3 length: 19 amino acids. The CDR3 is CARRKAIGTGGSGANVLTF. The CDR3 DNA reads TGTGCCAGAAGGAAAGCGATCGGGACAGGGGGTTCTGGGGCCAACGTCCTGACTTTC.

The rearrangement uses TRBV30 and TRBJ2-1, with 11 bases identical to TRBD1. This CDR3 is built from 15 residues. V was clipped by 6 bases and J by 7 bases; unmatched bases: 11. Germline V gene sequence: CDR1 GTSNPN, CDR2 SVGIG (reference sequence). Here the CDR3 reads CACKGQGAFSNEQFF. As DNA, the CDR3 is TGTGCCTGTAAAGGACAGGGGGCTTTTTCTAATGAGCAGTTCTTC.

This chain uses TRBV11-3 with TRBJ2-7; 9 nucleotides agree with TRBD2. CDR1 and CDR2 (germline): SGHNT, YENEEA. The J segment lost 0 bases and the V segment lost 5 bases, leaving 5 bases of the junction unmatched. The CDR3 has 15 amino acids. The DNA of the CDR3 is TGTGCCAGCAGCCCCCGCGGGGGGGGCTCCTACGAGCAGTACTTC. It encodes CASSPRGGGSYEQYF.

The sample holds many counts of this clone. The chain combines TRBV18 with TRBJ2-3, with 9 positions matching TRBD1. The V gene's germline CDR1 is KGHSH and CDR2 LQKENI. CDR3 length: 16 residues. V dropped 5 bases and J dropped 4; count of bases not matched to a gene: 10. The CDR3 coding sequence is TGTGCCAGCTCAACGGACAGGGGAGGAGGTGCAGATACGCAGTATTTT. It encodes CASSTDRGGGADTQYF.

The chain carries TRBV6-1 and TRBJ1-1, with D unclear. CDR1 and CDR2 (germline): MNHNS, SASEGT. Between the trimmed V and J ends, which lost 1 base and 9 bases, there was a span of 12 bases. This CDR3 has 13 amino acids. Here the CDR3 DNA reads TGTGCCAGCAGTGAAGGACGTGTCTTGAAAGCTTTCTTT. It is translated as CASSEGRVLKAFF.

This sequence joins TRBV10-1 and TRBJ2-1; TRBD2 matches at 11 bases. V lost 2 bases to trimming and J lost 8 bases; unmatched junction nucleotides: 5. The V gene's germline CDR1 is WNHNN and CDR2 SYGVQD (reference sequence). The CDR3 contains 15 residues. In nucleotides, the CDR3 is TGCGCCAGCAGTGAGGTGCTAGCGGGAGGATATGAGCAGTTCTTC. Translating gives CASSEVLAGGYEQFF.

This clone occurred a few times. The rearrangement joins TRBV2 to TRBJ2-5, with 8 bases lining up with TRBD2. Trimming at V came to 6 bases and at J to 1 base, leaving 7 bases not matched to a gene. CDR1 and CDR2 from the germline V gene are SNHLY and FYNNEI. The CDR3 runs 15 residues. This CDR3 is CASRGRGTSQETQYF. The CDR3 DNA follows: TGTGCCAGCAGGGGCCGAGGGACTAGCCAAGAGACCCAGTACTTC.

The chain links TRBV28 to TRBJ1-1; 8 bases map to TRBD1. V gave up 6 bases and J gave up 1 base; unmatched junction bases: 4. The CDR3 sequence is 14 residues long. The germline gives CDR1 MDHEN, CDR2 SYDVKM. This chain's CDR3 is CASRDGQGNTEAFF. The CDR3, as DNA: TGTGCCAGCAGGGATGGACAGGGGAACACTGAAGCTTTCTTT.

This clone has a handful of counts. For the CDR3, the DNA is TGTGCCAGCGGTAACCGGGCTACCGATTCACCCCTCCACTTT. This encodes CASGNRATDSPLHF. The gene calls are TRBV6-4 and TRBJ1-6; D is uncertain. Germline values: CDR1 MRHNA, CDR2 SNTAGT. The CDR3 sequence is 14 residues long. The ends were cut back, 8 bases at V and 8 bases at J, with 16 bases in the middle.

V usage is TRBV6-5 and J usage is TRBJ2-2; possibly TRBD1 for D (6 bases). Germline CDR1 MNHEY, CDR2 SVGAGI. This CDR3 spans 14 amino acids. The germline V and J ends were trimmed by 7 bases and 2 bases, with 11 bases remaining between them. The CDR3 is CASTRTDNTGELFF. The CDR3 coding sequence is TGTGCCAGCACTAGGACAGATAACACCGGGGAGCTGTTTTTT.

This clone was recorded once. The chain joins TRBV27 to TRBJ2-1; 9 positions match TRBD2. V gave up 11 bases and J gave up 2 bases; unmatched junction bases: 4. Germline CDR1 reads MNHEY; CDR2 reads SMNVEV (reference sequence). The CDR3 is 13 amino acids. The CDR3 DNA reads as TGTGCCCGACTAGCGGCAACCTACAATGAGCAGTTCTTC. Translation: CARLAATYNEQFF.

This clone was recorded a few times. The chain links TRBV11-2 to TRBJ1-2; weak D call: TRBD1 (5 bases). CDR1 and CDR2 (germline): SGHAT, FQNNGV. V dropped 5 bases and J dropped 8 bases, with 12 bases sitting between them. There are 12 residues in the CDR3. The CDR3: CASSPAGRGYTF. In nucleotides, the CDR3 is TGTGCCAGCAGCCCTGCGGGACGGGGCTACACCTTC.

The CDR3 spells CASSLGGLGTDTQYF. CDR3 nucleotide sequence: TGTGCCAGCAGCTTGGGCGGGTTAGGCACAGATACGCAGTATTTT. The chain combines TRBV5-6 with TRBJ2-3; D might be TRBD2 (5 bases). The V gene lost 0 bases and the J gene lost 1 base, with 9 bases spanning the gap. Germline CDR1 and CDR2: SGHDT and YYEEEE. The CDR3 length is 15 residues.

The V gene is TRBV27, the J gene TRBJ1-6; 8 bases line up with TRBD1. Germline CDR1 and CDR2: MNHEY and SMNVEV (reference sequence). Losses at the gene ends were 4 bases for V and 0 bases for J; bases not matched to a gene: 8. CDR3 length: 18 residues. CDR3 amino acids: CASSSGQARSSYNSPLHF. CDR3 nucleotides: TGTGCCAGCAGTTCGGGACAGGCTAGGAGCTCCTATAATTCACCCCTCCACTTT.

J is TRBJ2-1 and V is TRBV18, with 7 nucleotides matching TRBD1. The J segment lost 4 bases and the V segment lost 4 bases, leaving 4 bases of the junction unmatched. The CDR3 has 14 amino acids. Germline values: CDR1 KGHSH, CDR2 LQKENI. The CDR3 DNA sequence: TGTGCCAGCTCACGGGGGACAGATTACAATGAGCAGTTCTTC. Its translation is CASSRGTDYNEQFF.

V is TRBV19 and J is TRBJ1-2, with a weak D call TRBD1 (5 bases). Germline-derived CDR1 and CDR2 are LNHDA and SQIVND (reference sequence). V lost 7 bases to trimming and J lost 2 bases, with 17 bases between them. CDR3 length equals 15 residues. The CDR3: CASTSVGGENYGYTF. The CDR3 DNA follows: TGTGCCAGTACCTCCGTGGGGGGAGAGAACTATGGCTACACCTTC.

The chain employs TRBV19 and TRBJ1-5; possible D gene TRBD1, 5 bases. Germline CDR1 LNHDA, CDR2 SQIVND (reference sequence). The CDR3 loop spans 14 amino acids. With 7 bases removed from V and 6 bases from J, the gap between germline ends came to 16 bases. CDR3 bases: TGTGCCAGTACCAAGGGAGGGGCTGGTCAGCCCCAGCATTTT. Amino acids: CASTKGGAGQPQHF.

This chain connects TRBV27 to TRBJ2-4; the D gene could be TRBD1 or TRBD2 (5 bases each). Deletions cut 4 bases from V and 0 bases from J, with 10 bases between. The CDR3 spans 15 residues. Per the germline V gene, CDR1 is MNHEY and CDR2 is SMNVEV (reference sequence). This chain's CDR3 is CASSSTGLAKNIQYF. The CDR3 DNA follows: TGTGCCAGCAGTTCGACGGGGCTAGCCAAAAACATTCAGTACTTC.

The chain carries TRBV6-6 and TRBJ1-2; no firm D call. The germline CDR1 and CDR2 sequences are MNHNY and SVGAGI (reference sequence). This CDR3 has 10 residues. Trimming pared 6 bases from V and 6 bases from J, leaving 5 bases between. DNA of the CDR3: TGTGCCAGCAGCAAGAATGGCTACACCTTC. The encoded protein is CASSKNGYTF.

The chain recombines TRBV6-1 with TRBJ2-6; 9 positions match TRBD2. The CDR3 contains 17 residues. Germline lookup yields CDR1 MNHNS and CDR2 SASEGT. V gave up 4 bases and J gave up 0 bases; unmatched junction bases: 4. The CDR3 bases are TGTGCCAGCAGTGCGGCGGGAGGGCCCTCTGGGGCCAACGTCCTGACTTTC. Translation gives CASSAAGGPSGANVLTF.

This clone was detected only once. The gene calls are TRBV2 and TRBJ1-5; D possibly corresponds to TRBD1 (5 bases). Germline CDR1 SNHLY, CDR2 FYNNEI. This CDR3 comprises 12 residues. Trimming cost V 5 bases and J 5 bases, with 7 bases left between them. The chain's CDR3 is CASSRGDQPQHF. CDR3 coding DNA: TGTGCCAGCAGTCGGGGGGATCAGCCCCAGCATTTT.

This clone was counted only a few times. The chain recombines TRBV4-1 with TRBJ2-5, with 7 bases that match TRBD1. Germline V gene data show CDR1 as MGHRA and CDR2 as YSYEKL. V trimming: 4 bases; J trimming: 2 bases; junction bases outside the gene matches: 1. CDR3 length equals 13 residues. The CDR3 coding sequence is TGCGCCAGCAGCCGGACAGGACAAGAGACCCAGTACTTC. The encoded protein is CASSRTGQETQYF.

This chain links TRBV9 with TRBJ2-2, with unresolved D. The CDR3 spans 15 residues. The germline gives CDR1 SGDLS, CDR2 YYNGEE. V was pared by 0 bases and J by 3 bases, with 9 bases between. CDR3: CASSVDGVYTGELFF. CDR3 DNA: TGTGCCAGCAGCGTAGATGGGGTTTACACCGGGGAGCTGTTTTTT.